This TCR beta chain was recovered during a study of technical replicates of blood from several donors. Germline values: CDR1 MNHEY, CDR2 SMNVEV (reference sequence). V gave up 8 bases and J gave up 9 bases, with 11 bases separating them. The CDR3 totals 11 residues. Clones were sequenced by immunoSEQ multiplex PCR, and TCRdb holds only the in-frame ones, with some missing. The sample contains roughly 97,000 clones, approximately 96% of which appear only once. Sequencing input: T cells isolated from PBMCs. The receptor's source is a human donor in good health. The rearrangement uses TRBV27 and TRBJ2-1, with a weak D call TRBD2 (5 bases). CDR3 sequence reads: CASLAGSEQFF. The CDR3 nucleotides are TGTGCCAGCCTAGCAGGCAGTGAGCAGTTCTTC.